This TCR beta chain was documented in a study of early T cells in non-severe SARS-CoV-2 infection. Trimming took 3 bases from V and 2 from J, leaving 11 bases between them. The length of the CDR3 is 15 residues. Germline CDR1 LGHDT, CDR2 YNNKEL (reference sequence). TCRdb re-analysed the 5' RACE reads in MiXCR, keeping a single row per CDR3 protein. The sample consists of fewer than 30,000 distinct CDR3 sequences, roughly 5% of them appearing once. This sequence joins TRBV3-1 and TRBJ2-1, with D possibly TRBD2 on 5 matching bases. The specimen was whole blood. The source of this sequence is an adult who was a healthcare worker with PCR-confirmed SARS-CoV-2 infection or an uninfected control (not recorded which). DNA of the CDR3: TGTGCCAGCAGCCAGGACTGGGAGCCCTACAATGAGCAGTTCTTC. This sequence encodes CASSQDWEPYNEQFF.